These 21 T cell receptor beta chains were all obtained from the same sample, sequenced in a study of sequential checkpoint blockade in melanoma. Treatment meaning: randomized to nivolumab then ipilimumab (arm A) or the reverse (arm B). Assay: immunoSEQ multiplex PCR; the TCRdb copy retains only in-frame clones and omits some. The sample lists around 1,300 clones, 23% occurring once. This material consisted of tumor tissue (inferred from file names), taken from a patient given nivolumab and ipilimumab in sequence. These receptors all come from a human donor with melanoma.

Sample share makes this clone medium-sized. V is TRBV11-3 and J is TRBJ1-5; 7 nucleotides align to TRBD1. Losses at the gene ends were 2 bases for V and 9 bases for J; bases not matched to a gene: 13. The CDR3 has 16 amino acids. From germline, CDR1 is SGHNT and CDR2 YENEEA. CDR3 coding DNA: TGTGCCAGCAGCTTATCGGCAGGGGGAACCTGGGGGCCCCAGCATTTT. Translating it yields CASSLSAGGTWGPQHF. The whole variable domain, filled in from reference TRBV11-3 and TRBJ1-5, reads EAGVVQSPRYKIIEKKQPVAFWCNPISGHNTLYWYLQNLGQGPELLIRYENEEAVDDSQLPKDRFSAERLKGVDSTLKIQPAELGDSAVYLCASSLSAGGTWGPQHFGDGTRLSIL.

The chain carries TRBV11-3 and TRBJ2-5; TRBD1 or TRBD2 may be the D gene (5 bases each). The CDR3 has 14 amino acids. V shed 5 bases and J shed 1 base, with 11 bases lying between them. Germline V gives CDR1 SGHNT, CDR2 YENEEA. CDR3 sequence (DNA): TGTGCCAGCAGCATATGGGGGAGCCAAGAGACCCAGTACTTC. Protein product: CASSIWGSQETQYF.

The chain is built from TRBV11-3 and TRBJ2-5; the D gene is possibly TRBD2 (6 bases). Trimming pared 5 bases from V and 5 bases from J, leaving 18 bases between. The CDR3 consists of 15 residues. Germline values: CDR1 SGHNT, CDR2 YENEEA. Here the CDR3 DNA reads TGTGCCAGCAGCCCCGGGGGTAGCCCCCGGGAGACCCAGTACTTC. It translates to CASSPGGSPRETQYF.

This clone is medium-sized in the sample. The chain links TRBV5-3 to TRBJ1-2; perhaps TRBD1 as D (6 bases). TRBV5-3 is filed as an ORF, its function uncertain. Trimming left V 1 base short and J 4 bases short, with 11 bases between. The CDR3 has 14 amino acids. CDR3 bases: TGTGCCAGAAGCTTGCGGGGGCGAACCTATGGCTACACCTTC. Its translation is CARSLRGRTYGYTF.

The chain uses TRBV25-1 and TRBJ1-2, with 9 positions matching TRBD1. After removal of 4 bases from V and 6 bases from J, the junction contained 15 bases not matched to a gene. Looked up from germline, CDR1 is MGHDK and CDR2 is SYGVNS. The CDR3 loop spans 17 amino acids. The CDR3 region has the DNA TGTGCCAGCAGTGGGCCGGGACAGGGCGGCAATTTGGATGGCTACACCTTC. Amino acids: CASSGPGQGGNLDGYTF.

This clone has just a few counts. V and J are TRBV6-8 and TRBJ1-1; the D gene is possibly TRBD1 (5 bases). V dropped 4 bases and J dropped 7 bases, with 19 bases sitting between them. The CDR3 spans 15 residues. Per the germline V gene, CDR1 is MNHGY and CDR2 is SAAAGT. CDR3 protein: CASSWAALGGNEAFF. The CDR3 DNA follows: TGTGCCAGCAGTTGGGCGGCCCTCGGGGGGAATGAAGCTTTCTTT.

The chain carries TRBV19 and TRBJ2-3; 9 bases line up with TRBD1. The junction had 13 bases not matched to a gene; V was cut back by 0 bases and J by 6 bases. The CDR3 length is 18 residues. The germline V gene has CDR1 LNHDA and CDR2 SQIVND (reference sequence). The CDR3 sequence: CASSIDRPGQGKGDTQYF. The DNA of the CDR3 is TGTGCCAGTAGTATAGATCGGCCGGGACAGGGAAAGGGGGATACGCAGTATTTT. Full variable domain (remainder filled in from reference TRBV19 and TRBJ2-3): DGGITQSPKYLFRKEGQNVTLSCEQNLNHDAMYWYRQDPGQGLRLIYYSQIVNDFQKGDIAEGYSVSREKKESFPLTVTSAQKNPTAFYLCASSIDRPGQGKGDTQYFGPGTRLTVL.

This clone is labeled medium-sized. V and J are TRBV9 and TRBJ1-3; the D is unclear. The CDR3 length is 15 residues. Germline CDR1 is SGDLS and CDR2 is YYNGEE. V was shortened by 3 bases and J by 4 bases, with 14 bases between the two germline ends. CDR3 DNA: TGTGCCAGCAGCGCCCGTCCAGGTGCAGGAAACACCATATATTTT. As protein: CASSARPGAGNTIYF.

This clone is medium-sized. V usage is TRBV11-3 and J usage is TRBJ2-5; 11 bases line up with TRBD2. The CDR3 is made up of 16 amino acids. CDR1 is SGHNT and CDR2 is YENEEA in the germline V gene. The ends lost 6 bases at V and 2 bases at J; junction bases unmatched: 8. The CDR3 DNA reads as TGTGCCAGCAGGTCCCTAGCGGGGGGAACTCAAGAGACCCAGTACTTC. Its protein is CASRSLAGGTQETQYF.

This clone was counted a few times. The chain joins TRBV6-8 to TRBJ1-3; D call uncertain. Germline assignment: CDR1 MNHGY and CDR2 SAAAGT. Trimming stripped 6 bases from V and 0 bases from J, with 12 bases between. The CDR3 runs 15 residues. DNA for the CDR3: TGTGCCAGCAGACCCTTACAGAGCTCTGGAAACACCATATATTTT. Its protein is CASRPLQSSGNTIYF.

The gene calls are TRBV29-1 and TRBJ2-2, with D perhaps TRBD1 or TRBD2 (5 bases each). This CDR3 is built from 15 residues. V lost 4 bases and J 2 bases, leaving 14 bases between the germline ends. Germline V CDR1 and CDR2: SQVTM, ANQGSEA. In DNA form, the CDR3 reads TGCAGCGTTGTAGCGACAGACTCTAACACCGGGGAGCTGTTTTTT. This gives the protein CSVVATDSNTGELFF.

This clone is judged medium-sized (0.01 to 0.1%). The germline gene is not matched at one end of the junction; a read error may be the cause. V is TRBV11-3 and J is TRBJ1-6; D remains unclear. Germline loops: CDR1 SGHNT, CDR2 YENEEA. This CDR3 is built from 15 residues. This CDR3 is CASSLEVSHNSPLHF. The CDR3 DNA reads as TGTGCCAGCAGCTTAGAAGTCTCCCATAATTCACCCCTCCACTTT.

By share, this clone ranks as medium-sized (0.01 to 0.1%). This chain joins TRBV11-3 and TRBJ2-1; TRBD2 agrees at 9 bases. The CDR3 runs 17 residues. Losses at the gene ends were 3 bases for V and 3 bases for J; bases not matched to a gene: 9. The germline CDR1 and CDR2 sequences are SGHNT and YENEEA. CDR3 loop: CASSLTRGGLHYNEQFF. The CDR3 DNA sequence: TGTGCCAGCAGCTTGACGCGGGGGGGCCTACACTACAATGAGCAGTTCTTC.

This chain uses TRBV12-5 with TRBJ1-4, with D maybe TRBD1 (5 bases). Germline assignment: CDR1 LGHNT and CDR2 FRNRAP. The CDR3 extends over 16 amino acids. The ends were cut back, 0 bases at V and 5 bases at J, with 13 bases in the middle. In DNA, the CDR3 is TGTGCTAGTGGTTTGGTGTCGGGACGCCCGAATGAAAAACTGTTTTTT. This encodes CASGLVSGRPNEKLFF.

The chain carries TRBV10-2 and TRBJ2-5; possibly TRBD2 for D (7 bases). The CDR3 is 16 residues long. Between the trimmed V and J ends, which lost 7 bases and 5 bases, there was a span of 23 bases. Germline V gene lookup returns CDR1 WSHSY and CDR2 SAAADI. CDR3 coding DNA: TGCGCCAGCATTGCAACAGGGACTATAGCTAGGGAGACCCAGTACTTC. As protein: CASIATGTIARETQYF.

Only a few counts were recorded for this clone. The gene calls are TRBV19 and TRBJ2-7; 10 nucleotides agree with TRBD2. The CDR3 is 15 amino acids. Germline V gene sequence: CDR1 LNHDA, CDR2 SQIVND (reference sequence). Germline trimming cut 5 bases from V and 6 bases from J; bases unmatched to any gene: 10. The CDR3 loop reads CASSPDLAGESEQYF. CDR3 coding DNA: TGTGCCAGTAGTCCAGACCTAGCGGGGGAGAGCGAGCAGTACTTC.

This chain joins TRBV5-1 and TRBJ1-4; 9 bases are shared with TRBD1. With 1 base clipped from V and 6 bases from J, the junction kept 7 bases outside the gene matches. The V gene's germline CDR1 is SGHRS and CDR2 YFSETQ. CDR3 length: 16 amino acids. DNA of the CDR3: TGCGCCAGCAGCTTGAGGTGGGGACAGGGAGATGAAAAACTGTTTTTT. Protein: CASSLRWGQGDEKLFF.

This chain connects TRBV19 to TRBJ2-3; TRBD2 matches at 10 bases. This CDR3 region has 16 residues. V lost 5 bases to trimming and J lost 8 bases; unmatched junction nucleotides: 13. Germline loops: CDR1 LNHDA, CDR2 SQIVND (reference sequence). The CDR3 here is CASSDLAGALAGTQYF. The CDR3 DNA reads as TGTGCCAGTAGTGATCTAGCGGGGGCGTTAGCGGGTACGCAGTATTTT.

The genes are TRBV19 and TRBJ2-3, with 13 bases fitting TRBD2. CDR1 LNHDA and CDR2 SQIVND come from the germline V gene (reference sequence). Trimming cost V 5 bases and J 9 bases; bases outside gene matches: 2. CDR3 size: 13 residues. The CDR3 region is CASSGTSGKTQYF. CDR3 in DNA: TGTGCCAGTAGTGGGACTAGCGGGAAGACGCAGTATTTT.

This clone is labeled as medium-sized. The genes are TRBV10-3 and TRBJ2-7; either TRBD1 or TRBD2 may supply D (6 bases each). This CDR3 comprises 16 residues. Germline CDR1 and CDR2: ENHRY and SYGVKD. Trimming removed 2 bases from V and 1 base from J, with 15 bases in between. The CDR3 loop reads CAISEVYQGTSYEQYF. CDR3 sequence (DNA): TGTGCCATCAGTGAGGTCTATCAGGGGACTTCCTACGAGCAGTACTTC.

This clone is classed as medium-sized. This sequence joins TRBV11-3 and TRBJ2-3; 14 bases are shared with TRBD2. Germline V gives CDR1 SGHNT, CDR2 YENEEA. The ends lost 7 bases at V and 6 bases at J; junction bases unmatched: 6. This CDR3 contains 15 residues. CDR3 sequence reads: CASKRTSGGSDTQYF. The DNA for the CDR3 is TGTGCCAGCAAGCGGACTAGCGGGGGGTCGGATACGCAGTATTTT.